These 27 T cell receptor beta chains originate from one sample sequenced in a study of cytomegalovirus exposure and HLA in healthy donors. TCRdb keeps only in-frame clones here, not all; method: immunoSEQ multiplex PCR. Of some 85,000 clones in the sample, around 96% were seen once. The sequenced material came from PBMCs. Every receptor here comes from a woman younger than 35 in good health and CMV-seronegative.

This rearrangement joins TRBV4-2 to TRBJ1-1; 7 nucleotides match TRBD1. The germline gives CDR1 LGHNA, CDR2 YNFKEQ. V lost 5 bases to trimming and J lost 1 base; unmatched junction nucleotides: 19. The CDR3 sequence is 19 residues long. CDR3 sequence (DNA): TGTGCCAGCAGCGCTAAACTTCTTACTGAGGGACAGAAGAACACTGAAGCTTTCTTT. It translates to CASSAKLLTEGQKNTEAFF.

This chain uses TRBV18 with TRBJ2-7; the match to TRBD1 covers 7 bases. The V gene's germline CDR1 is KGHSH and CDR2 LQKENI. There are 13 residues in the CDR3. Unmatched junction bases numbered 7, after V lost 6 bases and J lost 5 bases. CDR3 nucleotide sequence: TGTGCCAGCTCTGGACAGGATCGCAACGAGCAGTACTTC. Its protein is CASSGQDRNEQYF.

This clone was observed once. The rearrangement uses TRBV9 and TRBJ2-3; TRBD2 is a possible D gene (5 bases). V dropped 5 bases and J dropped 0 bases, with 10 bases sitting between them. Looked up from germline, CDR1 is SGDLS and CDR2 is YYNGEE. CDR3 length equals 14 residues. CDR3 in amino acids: CASRLDWSTDTQYF. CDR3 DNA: TGTGCCAGCAGACTGGACTGGAGCACAGATACGCAGTATTTT.

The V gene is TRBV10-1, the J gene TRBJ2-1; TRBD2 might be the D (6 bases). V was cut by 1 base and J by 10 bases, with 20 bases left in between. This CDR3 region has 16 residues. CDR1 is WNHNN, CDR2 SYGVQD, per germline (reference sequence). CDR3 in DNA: TGCGCCAGCAGTGAGTGTTGTGGCAGCGGCGGGAACGAGCAGTTCTTC. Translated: CASSECCGSGGNEQFF.

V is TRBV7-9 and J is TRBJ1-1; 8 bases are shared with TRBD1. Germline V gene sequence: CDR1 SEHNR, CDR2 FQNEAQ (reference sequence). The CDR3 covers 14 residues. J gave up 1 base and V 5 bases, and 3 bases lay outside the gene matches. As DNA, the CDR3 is TGTGCCAGCAGCACACAGGGGGAGAACACTGAAGCTTTCTTT. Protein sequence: CASSTQGENTEAFF.

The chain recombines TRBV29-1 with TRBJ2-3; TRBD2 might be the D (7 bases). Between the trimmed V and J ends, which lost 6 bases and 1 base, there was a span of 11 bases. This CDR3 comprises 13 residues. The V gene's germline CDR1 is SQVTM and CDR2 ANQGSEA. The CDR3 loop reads CSVIGGGTDTQYF. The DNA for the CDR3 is TGCAGCGTGATAGGGGGGGGCACAGATACGCAGTATTTT.

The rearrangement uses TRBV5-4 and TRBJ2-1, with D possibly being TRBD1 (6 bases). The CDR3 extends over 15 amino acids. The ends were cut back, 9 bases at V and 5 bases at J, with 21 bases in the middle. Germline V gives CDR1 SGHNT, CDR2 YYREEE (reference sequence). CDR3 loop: CAIPQGSEPNNEQFF. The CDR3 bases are TGTGCCATCCCCCAGGGGTCGGAGCCCAACAATGAGCAGTTCTTC.

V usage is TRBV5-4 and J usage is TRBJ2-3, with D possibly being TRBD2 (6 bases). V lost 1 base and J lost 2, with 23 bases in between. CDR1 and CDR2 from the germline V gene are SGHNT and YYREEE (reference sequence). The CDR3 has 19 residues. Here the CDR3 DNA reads TGTGCCAGCAGCTTGATCTTCTCTGGGGCTAGCGACTTCACAGATACGCAGTATTTT. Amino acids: CASSLIFSGASDFTDTQYF. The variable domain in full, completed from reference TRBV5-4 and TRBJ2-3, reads ETGVTQSPTHLIKTRGQQVTLRCSSQSGHNTVSWYQQALGQGPQFIFQYYREEENGRGNFPPRFSGLQFPNYSSELNVNALELDDSALYLCASSLIFSGASDFTDTQYFGPGTRLTVL.

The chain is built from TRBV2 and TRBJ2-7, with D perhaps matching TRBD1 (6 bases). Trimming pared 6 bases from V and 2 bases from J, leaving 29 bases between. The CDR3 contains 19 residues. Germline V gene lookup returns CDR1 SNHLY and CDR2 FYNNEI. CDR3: CASSLPSRTTFRGTYEQYF. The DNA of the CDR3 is TGTGCCAGCAGCCTCCCCAGCCGCACCACCTTCAGGGGAACCTACGAGCAGTACTTC.

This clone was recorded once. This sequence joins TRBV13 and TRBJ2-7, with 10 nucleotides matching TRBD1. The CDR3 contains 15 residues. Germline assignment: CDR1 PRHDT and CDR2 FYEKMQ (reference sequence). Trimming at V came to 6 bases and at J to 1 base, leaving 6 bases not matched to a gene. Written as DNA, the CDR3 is TGTGCCAGCAGTCCCGGACAGGGGGAGTCCTACGAGCAGTACTTC. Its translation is CASSPGQGESYEQYF.

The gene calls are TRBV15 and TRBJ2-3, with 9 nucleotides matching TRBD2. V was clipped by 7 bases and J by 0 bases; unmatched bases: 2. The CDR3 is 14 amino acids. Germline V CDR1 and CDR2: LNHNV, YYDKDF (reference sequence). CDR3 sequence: CATTTSGSTDTQYF. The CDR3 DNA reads TGTGCCACCACGACTAGCGGAAGCACAGATACGCAGTATTTT.

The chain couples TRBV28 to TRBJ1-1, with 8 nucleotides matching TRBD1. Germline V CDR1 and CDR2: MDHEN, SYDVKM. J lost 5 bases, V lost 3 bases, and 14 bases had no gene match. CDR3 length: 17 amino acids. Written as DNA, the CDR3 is TGTGCCAGCAGTTTCTTTTTGCCGGGGACAGGTTCGACTGAAGCTTTCTTT. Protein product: CASSFFLPGTGSTEAFF. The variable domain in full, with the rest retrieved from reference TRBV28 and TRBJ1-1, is DVKVTQSSRYLVKRTGEKVFLECVQDMDHENMFWYRQDPGLGLRLIYFSYDVKMKEKGDIPEGYSVSREKKERFSLILESASTNQTSMYLCASSFFLPGTGSTEAFFGQGTRLTVV.

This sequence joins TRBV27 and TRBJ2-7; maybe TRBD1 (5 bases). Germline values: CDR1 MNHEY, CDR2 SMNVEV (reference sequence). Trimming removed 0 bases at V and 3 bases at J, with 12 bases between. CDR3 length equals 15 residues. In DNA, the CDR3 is TGTGCCAGCAGTTTATCGCAGGGTGTGGGCTACGAGCAGTACTTC. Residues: CASSLSQGVGYEQYF.

The chain's CDR3 is CASSSSSSSYNEQFF. The CDR3 region has the DNA TGCGCCAGCAGCTCCAGTTCCTCCTCCTACAATGAGCAGTTCTTC. The chain joins TRBV5-1 to TRBJ2-1; D gene ambiguous. The V end was cut by 3 bases, the J end by 0 bases, with 10 bases between. CDR1 SGHRS and CDR2 YFSETQ come from the germline V gene. CDR3 length: 15 residues.

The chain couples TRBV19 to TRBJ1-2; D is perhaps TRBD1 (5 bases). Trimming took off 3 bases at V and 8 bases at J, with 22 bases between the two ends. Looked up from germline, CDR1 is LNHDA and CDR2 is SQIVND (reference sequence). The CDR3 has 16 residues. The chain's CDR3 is CASSIRGDLGVEGYTF. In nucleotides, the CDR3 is TGTGCCAGTAGTATCCGGGGGGACCTTGGGGTTGAAGGCTACACCTTC.

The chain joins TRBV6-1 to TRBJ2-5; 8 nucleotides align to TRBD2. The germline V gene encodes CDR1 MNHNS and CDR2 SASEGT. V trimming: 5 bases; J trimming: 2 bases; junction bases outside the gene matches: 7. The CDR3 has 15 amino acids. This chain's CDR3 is CASSKGGTRQETQYF. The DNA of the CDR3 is TGTGCCAGCAGTAAAGGGGGGACTAGACAAGAGACCCAGTACTTC.

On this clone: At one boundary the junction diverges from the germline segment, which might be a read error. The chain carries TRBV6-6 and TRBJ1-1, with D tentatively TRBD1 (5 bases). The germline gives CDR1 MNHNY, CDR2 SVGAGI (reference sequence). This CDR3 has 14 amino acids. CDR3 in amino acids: CASSNSGGWVEAFF. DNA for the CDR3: TGTGCCAGCAGTAACTCGGGGGGATGGGTAGAAGCTTTCTTT.

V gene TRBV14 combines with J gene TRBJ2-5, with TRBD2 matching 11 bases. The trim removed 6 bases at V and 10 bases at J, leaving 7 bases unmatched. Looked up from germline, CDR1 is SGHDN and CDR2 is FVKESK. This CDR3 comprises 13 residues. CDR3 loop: CASRHTSGSRQYF. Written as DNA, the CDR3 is TGTGCCAGCAGGCACACTAGCGGGAGCCGCCAGTACTTC.

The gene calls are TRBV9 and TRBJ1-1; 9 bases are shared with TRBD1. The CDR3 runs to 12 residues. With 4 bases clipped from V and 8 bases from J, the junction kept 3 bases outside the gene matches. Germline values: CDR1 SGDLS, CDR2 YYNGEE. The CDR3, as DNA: TGTGCCAGCAGCATAGGACAGGGGGAAGCTTTCTTT. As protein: CASSIGQGEAFF. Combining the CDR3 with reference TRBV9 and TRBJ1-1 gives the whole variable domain DSGVTQTPKHLITATGQRVTLRCSPRSGDLSVYWYQQSLDQGLQFLIQYYNGEERAKGNILERFSAQQFPDLHSELNLSSLELGDSALYFCASSIGQGEAFFGQGTRLTVV.

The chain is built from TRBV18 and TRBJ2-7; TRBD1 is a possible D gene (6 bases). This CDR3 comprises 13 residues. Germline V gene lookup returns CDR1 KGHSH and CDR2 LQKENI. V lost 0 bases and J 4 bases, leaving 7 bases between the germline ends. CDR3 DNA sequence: TGTGCCAGCTCACCACCAGGGGGATACGAGCAGTACTTC. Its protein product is CASSPPGGYEQYF.

CDR3 amino acids: CASSFSGNQPQHF. Here the CDR3 DNA reads TGTGCCAGCAGCTTTTCCGGGAATCAGCCCCAGCATTTT. The chain employs TRBV5-6 and TRBJ1-5; D is uncertain. V was shortened by 2 bases and J by 4 bases, with 7 bases between the two germline ends. Germline V gene lookup returns CDR1 SGHDT and CDR2 YYEEEE. The CDR3 consists of 13 residues. The full variable domain, completed using reference TRBV5-6 and TRBJ1-5, is DAGVTQSPTHLIKTRGQQVTLRCSPKSGHDTVSWYQQALGQGPQFIFQYYEEEERQRGNFPDRFSGHQFPNYSSELNVNALLLGDSALYLCASSFSGNQPQHFGDGTRLSIL.

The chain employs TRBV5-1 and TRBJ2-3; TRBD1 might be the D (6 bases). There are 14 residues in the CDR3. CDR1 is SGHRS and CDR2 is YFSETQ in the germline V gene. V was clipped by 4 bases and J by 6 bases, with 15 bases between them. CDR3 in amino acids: CASSPNIQGDTQYF. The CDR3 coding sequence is TGCGCCAGCAGCCCGAATATTCAGGGGGATACGCAGTATTTT.

The CDR3 spells CASSIGNTVATNEKLFF. In DNA form, the CDR3 reads TGTGCCAGTAGTATAGGTAATACAGTGGCAACTAATGAAAAACTGTTTTTT. The V gene is TRBV19, the J gene TRBJ1-4; no clear D gene. CDR1 and CDR2 (germline): LNHDA, SQIVND (reference sequence). This CDR3 contains 17 residues. V was cut by 1 base and J by 0 bases, with 12 bases left in between. Full variable domain (outside the CDR3, taken from reference TRBV19 and TRBJ1-4): DGGITQSPKYLFRKEGQNVTLSCEQNLNHDAMYWYRQDPGQGLRLIYYSQIVNDFQKGDIAEGYSVSREKKESFPLTVTSAQKNPTAFYLCASSIGNTVATNEKLFFGSGTQLSVL.

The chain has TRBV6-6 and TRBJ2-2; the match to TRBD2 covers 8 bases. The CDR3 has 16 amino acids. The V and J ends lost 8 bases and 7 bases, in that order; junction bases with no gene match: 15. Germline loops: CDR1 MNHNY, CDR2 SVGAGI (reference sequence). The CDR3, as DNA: TGTGCCAGCCGCTATCTAGCGGGTAATATGGGCGGGGAGCTGTTTTTT. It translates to CASRYLAGNMGGELFF.

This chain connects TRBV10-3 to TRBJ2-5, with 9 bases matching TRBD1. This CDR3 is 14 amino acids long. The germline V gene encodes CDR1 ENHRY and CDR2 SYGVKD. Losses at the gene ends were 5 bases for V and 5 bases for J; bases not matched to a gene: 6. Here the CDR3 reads CAISRGTGRETQYF. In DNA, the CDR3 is TGTGCCATCAGTCGGGGGACAGGGAGGGAGACCCAGTACTTC.

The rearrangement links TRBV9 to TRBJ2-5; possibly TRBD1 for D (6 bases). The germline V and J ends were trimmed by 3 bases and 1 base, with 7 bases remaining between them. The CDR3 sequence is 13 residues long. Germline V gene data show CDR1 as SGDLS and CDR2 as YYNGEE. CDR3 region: CASSEGVQETQYF. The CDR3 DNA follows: TGTGCCAGCAGCGAGGGGGTCCAAGAGACCCAGTACTTC.

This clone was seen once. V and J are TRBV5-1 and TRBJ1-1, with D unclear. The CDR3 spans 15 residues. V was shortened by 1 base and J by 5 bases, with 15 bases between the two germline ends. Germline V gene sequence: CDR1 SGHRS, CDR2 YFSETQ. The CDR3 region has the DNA TGCGCCAGCAGCTTGCAGGCGGAGGTAAGGACTGAAGCTTTCTTT. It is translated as CASSLQAEVRTEAFF.